This TCR beta chain was documented in a study of regulatory T cells in long-lasting Graves disease. Study-wide findings and caveats: Analysis covered peripheral blood alone, not thyroid tissue.

Construction of TCR beta libraries relied on iRepertoire HTBI primers and on Arm-PCR targeting CDR3 regions. Per the study methods: Taken together, the samples had 62 TRBV and more than 11 TRBJ segments identified. One entry per CDR3 protein, called by TCRdb with MiXCR from the multiplex PCR reads. TCRdb's processing, not the study's, gives the V and J calls here. The sample includes some 420,000 distinct CDR3 sequences, around a fifth of them seen just once. Germline V lookup: CDR1 PRHDT, CDR2 FYEKMQ (reference sequence). Trimming cost V 2 bases and J 4 bases, with 11 bases left between them. This CDR3 has 14 amino acids. Specified time point: persistent/refractory GD, antithyroid drugs over 5 years with positive TRAb. Following extraction of RNA from PBMCs, that RNA was used to make the TCR library. This clonotype has at least ten counts. As yet, its antigen is unknown.

This TCR was sampled from a female donor with Graves disease. The V gene is TRBV13, the J gene TRBJ2-5; D not certain. Sequencing used peripheral blood mononuclear cells (PBMCs), obtained when the disease was refractory, from a patient treated with antithyroid drugs. Here the CDR3 reads CASSLTTVGETQYF. The CDR3 bases are TGTGCCAGCAGCTTAACAACAGTAGGAGAGACCCAGTACTTC.